The clone carrying this TCR beta chain occurred many times. Its antigen is undetermined. At one boundary the junction diverges from the germline segment, which might be a read error. The source of the sample is a study of T cell repertoires in cytomegalovirus infection. Study in general: Public signatures in TCR beta pointed to CMV infection and matching HLA type.

From germline, CDR1 is SGHVS and CDR2 FQNEAQ. CDR3 length equals 15 residues. TCRdb fed the reads into MiXCR, producing one record per CDR3 protein. The data contain nearly 550,000 distinct CDR3 sequences, about 17% of them seen just once; the ten biggest clones take up roughly a quarter. Study outcomes and limitations: Across the ex vivo response, the dominant clonotypes were HLA-C-restricted CMV-specific TCR beta clonotypes.

Material for sequencing was CD8+ T cells from PBMCs. This TCR was sampled from a human donor in good health (CMV status not recorded). Some clones in this sample may be carry-over from other donors' samples. The genes are TRBV7-8 and TRBJ1-2; 7 nucleotides line up with TRBD1. CDR3 region: CASSSRLQGNYGYTF. The CDR3 region has the DNA TGTGCCAGCAGCTCCCGTCTACAGGGGAACTACGGCTACACCTTC.